This T cell receptor (beta chain) was identified during a study of CD8 T cell repertoires and HIV-1 epitope variants. Overall study context: Autologous T cell-negative cells served as antigen-presenting cells in equal numbers.

To note about this clone: Its antigen remains unknown.

Data came from immunoSEQ multiplex PCR; TCRdb stores just in-frame clones and leaves some out. The repertoire consists of over 4,000 clones, with 66% occurring once and the leading ten covering over 40%. Trimming took 8 bases from V and 0 from J, leaving 8 bases between them. CDR1 is MNHEY and CDR2 is SMNVEV in the germline V gene (reference sequence). CDR3 length: 13 amino acids. Specimen: cultured CD8+ T cells derived from PBMCs. The receptor comes from a male donor with HIV. V usage is TRBV27 and J usage is TRBJ2-4, with D tentatively TRBD2 (5 bases). The CDR3 is CASVGLAKNIQYF. CDR3 DNA: TGTGCCAGCGTCGGACTAGCCAAAAACATTCAGTACTTC.